The rows below give T cell receptor beta chains drawn from one sample of a study of beta chain features in type 1 diabetes. Only in-frame clones appear in the TCRdb table, and some are missing; sequencing was by immunoSEQ multiplex PCR. The sample includes about 660,000 clones, over 12% of them seen just once. Sequenced input: naive CD4+ T cells from blood. The receptors shown here come from a man younger than 30 with type 1 diabetes. Each CDR3 is given with its conserved first and last residue. Clone size is stated in some rows and not others, as once, few, many or a class when expanded.

j_gene: TRBJ1-1
v_gene: TRBV4-1
abundance: few
CDR3aa: CASSQDPSGANTEAFF

j_gene: TRBJ1-5
v_gene: TRBV30
abundance: few
CDR3aa: CAWSNRGNQPQHF

j_gene: TRBJ1-6
v_gene: TRBV7-2
abundance: -
CDR3aa: CASSLASRASNSPLHF

j_gene: TRBJ1-2
v_gene: TRBV28
abundance: -
CDR3aa: CASSDQGAAHYGYTF

j_gene: TRBJ2-7
v_gene: TRBV30
abundance: -
CDR3aa: CAWRLSRDGEQYF

j_gene: TRBJ2-7
v_gene: TRBV29-1
abundance: -
CDR3aa: CSVVWTSPTYEQYF

j_gene: TRBJ2-3
v_gene: TRBV5-1
abundance: few
CDR3aa: CASSPGHTDTQYF

j_gene: TRBJ2-3
v_gene: TRBV2
abundance: few
CDR3aa: CASSRRAGEDTQYF

j_gene: TRBJ1-1
v_gene: TRBV5-4
abundance: -
CDR3aa: CASSLANGVEAFF

j_gene: TRBJ1-1
v_gene: TRBV9
abundance: few
CDR3aa: CASSTGTVNTEAFF

j_gene: TRBJ2-1
v_gene: TRBV5-1
abundance: -
CDR3aa: CASSLWLTDNEQFF

j_gene: TRBJ1-2
v_gene: TRBV20-1
abundance: few
CDR3aa: CSATLSYGYTF

j_gene: TRBJ2-7
v_gene: TRBV2
abundance: few
CDR3aa: CASSGQGARYEQYF

j_gene: TRBJ2-7
v_gene: TRBV4-1
abundance: few
CDR3aa: CASSQAPGSSYEQYF

j_gene: TRBJ1-5
v_gene: TRBV5-6
abundance: -
CDR3aa: CASSHRGGNQPQHF

j_gene: TRBJ2-7
v_gene: TRBV7-9
abundance: -
CDR3aa: CASSLHHVEQYF

j_gene: TRBJ2-7
v_gene: TRBV14
abundance: -
CDR3aa: CASSSGPGTRAEQYF

j_gene: TRBJ1-1
v_gene: TRBV18
abundance: -
CDR3aa: CASSQQGATEAFF

j_gene: TRBJ2-5
v_gene: TRBV6-5
abundance: -
CDR3aa: CASSYTGETQYF

j_gene: TRBJ2-1
v_gene: TRBV25-1
abundance: -
CDR3aa: CASSEWENNEQFF

j_gene: TRBJ2-5
v_gene: TRBV7-7
abundance: -
CDR3aa: CASSLQPSGTQYF

j_gene: TRBJ1-1
v_gene: TRBV11-1
abundance: few
CDR3aa: CASSSTGQGYTEAFF

j_gene: TRBJ1-3
v_gene: TRBV29-1
abundance: -
CDR3aa: CSVQGEVGNTIYF

j_gene: TRBJ2-1
v_gene: TRBV2
abundance: few
CDR3aa: CASSKRGEGNEQFF

j_gene: TRBJ2-1
v_gene: TRBV6-1
abundance: -
CDR3aa: CASTRVDEQFF

j_gene: TRBJ2-3
v_gene: TRBV5-1
abundance: -
CDR3aa: CASSFRVATDTQYF

j_gene: TRBJ2-5
v_gene: TRBV30
abundance: -
CDR3aa: CAWSSGLETQYF

j_gene: TRBJ2-7
v_gene: TRBV29-1
abundance: -
CDR3aa: CSVTTRGTVYEQYF

j_gene: TRBJ1-2
v_gene: TRBV9
abundance: few
CDR3aa: CGPGPSYGYTF

j_gene: TRBJ2-2
v_gene: TRBV9
abundance: -
CDR3aa: CASSVDGTNTGELFF

j_gene: TRBJ1-4
v_gene: TRBV6-6
abundance: -
CDR3aa: CASSYSGQGANEKLFF

j_gene: TRBJ1-5
v_gene: TRBV5-4
abundance: -
CDR3aa: CASSLDRGVNQPQHF

j_gene: TRBJ1-6
v_gene: TRBV7-9
abundance: few
CDR3aa: CASSRPGSTPLHF

j_gene: TRBJ2-3
v_gene: TRBV7-9
abundance: -
CDR3aa: CASSLERGVTDTQYF

j_gene: TRBJ2-7
v_gene: TRBV6-1
abundance: -
CDR3aa: CASSEGRPGPYEQYF